This T cell receptor beta chain stems from a study of shared clonotypes between healthy human individuals. On the study more broadly: Those who served as donors were a couple of women and three men between the ages of 18 and 49.

Only in-frame clones appear in the TCRdb table, and some are missing; sequencing was by immunoSEQ multiplex PCR. The sample contains about 1 million clones, 65% to 75% of which appear only once. Both subsets, CD45RA+ naive and CD45RA-negative memory, were split from the CD4+ cells. The receptor comes from a man aged 18 to 29 in good health. Sequenced sample: memory CD4+ T cells sorted from blood. Subset defined: CD45RA-negative fraction.

CDR3: CASSSGANEKLFF. CDR3 in DNA: TGTGCCAGCAGTTCCGGGGCTAATGAAAAACTGTTTTTT. The V and J genes are TRBV9 and TRBJ1-4, with D hard to call. This CDR3 has 13 residues. CDR1 and CDR2 from the germline V gene are SGDLS and YYNGEE. V dropped 5 bases and J dropped 3 bases, with 8 bases sitting between them.